This TCR beta chain came from a study of beta chain features in type 1 diabetes. As for the study in general: Regarding age, gender and cell yields, patients proved similar to healthy donors. Study-level results: In patients and controls equally, PCR might favor templates that are shorter. Moderate yet significant TCRB CDR3 shortening was seen in Type 1 diabetes patients in all four CD4+ subsets.

This clone was seen more than once but under ten times. Its antigen is unidentified. The study reverse transcribed the entire isolated RNA, so it sequenced expressed TCRB transcripts. Measured with immunoSEQ multiplex PCR; TCRdb has only the in-frame clones, and not every one. The sample has roughly 370,000 clones; around 13% are singletons. This TCR derives from a man aged 25-45 years in good health. The sample was naive CD4+ T cells from blood.

For the CDR3, the DNA is TGTGCCAGCAGCCCGGGGACAGGGTTCACCGGGGAGCTGTTTTTT. This gives the protein CASSPGTGFTGELFF. V and J are TRBV7-9 and TRBJ2-2; 9 nucleotides align to TRBD1. The CDR3 is 15 residues long. With 5 bases clipped from V and 4 bases from J, the junction kept 5 bases outside the gene matches. CDR1 is SEHNR and CDR2 is FQNEAQ in the germline V gene (reference sequence).